This T cell receptor beta chain is from a study of cytomegalovirus exposure and HLA in healthy donors. Looked up from germline, CDR1 is MNHNY and CDR2 is SVGAGI (reference sequence). The CDR3 is 15 residues long. Trimming removed 2 bases from V and 8 bases from J; junction bases left unmatched: 6. 13 Jbeta primers and 60 Vbeta primers were used for the PCR. Produced via immunoSEQ multiplex PCR; TCRdb's table is partial and in-frame only. The table has over 150,000 clones, roughly 80% seen once. The TCR originated in a boy between 5 and 17 years old in good health and CMV-seronegative. Sequencing was performed on PBMCs. V usage is TRBV6-6 and J usage is TRBJ1-4; the match to TRBD1 covers 9 bases. The CDR3 nucleotides read TGTGCCAGCAGTTACGAAGGACAGGGGCGAGAAAAACTGTTTTTT. It translates to CASSYEGQGREKLFF.